Below, one T cell receptor beta chain is given with its context. V shed 4 bases and J 4 bases; nucleotides not matched to a gene: 6. The CDR3 is made up of 14 amino acids. Germline CDR1 is SGDLS and CDR2 is YYNGEE. The sample is drawn from a study of blood T cell repertoires in COVID-19. Participant-reported clinical history was the basis for cohort assignment. Here immunoSEQ multiplex PCR was the method, and the copy in TCRdb shows in-frame clones only, minus some. This table has 250,000 to 300,000 clones, 75% to 95% appearing once. The V call is TRBV9, the J call TRBJ2-3, with 7 bases identical to TRBD1. This clonotype originated in a woman in her twenties or thirties who had recovered from COVID-19. Material: PBMCs or T cells enriched from blood (not recorded which). CDR3 in DNA: TGTGCCAGCAGCTCACAGGGGTCCGCAGATACGCAGTATTTT. It translates to CASSSQGSADTQYF.